The 18 T cell receptor beta chains below come from one sample, sequenced in a study of identical twins. In TCRdb, the 5' RACE reads were re-called with MiXCR into one record per CDR3 protein. Of more than 650,000 distinct CDR3 sequences listed, around 6.1% were seen once; the top ten hold around 2%. Sequencing used naive T cells sorted from blood. These TCRs come from a man aged 18-30 years in good health.

This clonotype was seen ten or more times. J is TRBJ1-2 and V is TRBV10-3; TRBD1 matches 9 bases. Germline trimming cut 2 bases from V and 7 bases from J; bases unmatched to any gene: 11. The CDR3 is 16 amino acids. Germline CDR1 reads ENHRY; CDR2 reads SYGVKD. CDR3 in amino acids: CAISEMPRTGEGGYTF. Here the CDR3 DNA reads TGTGCCATCAGTGAGATGCCCCGGACAGGGGAAGGTGGCTACACCTTC.

In this sample, this clonotype turned up a few times. The rearrangement links TRBV5-1 to TRBJ2-3; 12 nucleotides line up with TRBD1. In germline, CDR1 is SGHRS, CDR2 YFSETQ. The CDR3 has 17 amino acids. The J segment lost 4 bases and the V segment lost 4 bases, leaving 10 bases of the junction unmatched. DNA for the CDR3: TGCGCCAGCAGCGAGACCCCCGGGACAGGGGGCCCAGATACGCAGTATTTT. It translates to CASSETPGTGGPDTQYF.

This chain connects TRBV30 to TRBJ2-5; D ambiguous. Germline V lookup: CDR1 GTSNPN, CDR2 SVGIG (reference sequence). The CDR3 runs to 16 residues. V dropped 0 bases and J dropped 5 bases, with 19 bases sitting between them. CDR3: CAWSVLAQSLYETQYF. The CDR3 DNA reads as TGTGCCTGGAGTGTACTTGCCCAGAGCTTGTATGAGACCCAGTACTTC.

In its sample, this clonotype was seen many times. V and J are TRBV6-2 or TRBV6-3 and TRBJ2-1; D ambiguous. Looked up from germline, CDR1 is MNHEY and CDR2 is SVGEGT. The CDR3 is made up of 17 amino acids. Between the trimmed V and J ends, which lost 6 bases and 1 base, there was a span of 19 bases. The CDR3 loop is CASRTIGQLESYNEQFF. The DNA of the CDR3 is TGTGCCAGCAGGACAATCGGGCAGCTAGAATCCTACAATGAGCAGTTCTTC.

At least ten counts were recorded for this clonotype. The chain combines TRBV7-2 with TRBJ2-2, with D maybe TRBD2 (7 bases). CDR1 is SGHTA, CDR2 FQGNSA, per germline. This CDR3 contains 15 residues. V was cut by 3 bases and J by 6 bases, with 14 bases left in between. The CDR3 sequence is CASSFGGLAAGELFF. DNA for the CDR3: TGTGCCAGCAGCTTTGGGGGGCTAGCGGCCGGGGAGCTGTTTTTT.

V gene TRBV18 combines with J gene TRBJ2-5; weak D call: TRBD2 (5 bases). V lost 3 bases, J lost 2 bases, and 10 bases lay in between. CDR1 and CDR2 from the germline V gene are KGHSH and LQKENI. CDR3 length: 14 residues. The CDR3, as DNA: TGTGCCAGCTCACCTGGACTCGATCAAGAGACCCAGTACTTC. Translating gives CASSPGLDQETQYF.

This clonotype was seen repeatedly, ten times or more. V gene TRBV10-3 combines with J gene TRBJ2-7; D is unclear. The CDR3 is 12 amino acids. Trimming left V 8 bases short and J 0 bases short, with 8 bases between. The germline V gene has CDR1 ENHRY and CDR2 SYGVKD. For the CDR3, the DNA is TGTGCCATCGGGGTCAACTCCTACGAGCAGTACTTC. It encodes CAIGVNSYEQYF.

This clonotype came up a few times. The V gene is TRBV10-3, the J gene TRBJ2-1; TRBD2 matches 13 bases. The length of the CDR3 is 15 residues. V shed 10 bases and J 8 bases; nucleotides not matched to a gene: 11. Germline V CDR1 and CDR2: ENHRY, SYGVKD. In nucleotides, the CDR3 is TGTGCCAGTGGACTAGCGGGAGTAGTTTCGGATGAGCAGTTCTTC. Its protein product is CASGLAGVVSDEQFF.

At least ten counts were recorded for this clonotype. The chain links TRBV5-1 to TRBJ2-2, with TRBD2 matching 8 bases. Germline loops: CDR1 SGHRS, CDR2 YFSETQ. CDR3 length: 15 residues. The trim removed 4 bases at V and 4 bases at J, leaving 6 bases unmatched. This CDR3 is CASSRTSGGTGELFF. The CDR3 DNA is TGCGCCAGCAGCAGAACTAGCGGCGGCACCGGGGAGCTGTTTTTT. Combining the CDR3 with reference TRBV5-1 and TRBJ2-2 gives the whole variable domain KAGVTQTPRYLIKTRGQQVTLSCSPISGHRSVSWYQQTPGQGLQFLFEYFSETQRNKGNFPGRFSGRQFSNSRSEMNVSTLELGDSALYLCASSRTSGGTGELFFGEGSRLTVL.

The chain employs TRBV6-1 and TRBJ2-1; 7 bases are shared with TRBD2. CDR3 length equals 13 residues. Unmatched junction bases numbered 7, after V lost 5 bases and J lost 9 bases. CDR1 is MNHNS and CDR2 is SASEGT in the germline V gene. Here the CDR3 reads CASSRTTSLEQFF. The CDR3 nucleotides are TGTGCCAGCAGTCGAACGACTAGCCTTGAGCAGTTCTTC.

This clonotype was seen many times. The chain links TRBV27 to TRBJ1-5; possible D gene TRBD1, 6 bases. Deletions cut 3 bases from V and 5 bases from J, with 8 bases between. The CDR3 totals 13 residues. In germline, CDR1 is MNHEY, CDR2 SMNVEV (reference sequence). The CDR3 spells CASSFAGDQPQHF. In DNA, the CDR3 is TGTGCCAGCAGTTTTGCAGGGGATCAGCCCCAGCATTTT.

This clonotype was recorded at least ten times. This rearrangement joins TRBV12-3 or TRBV12-4 to TRBJ2-2; 9 nucleotides agree with TRBD1. Germline trimming cut 6 bases from V and 6 bases from J; bases unmatched to any gene: 2. This CDR3 region has 13 residues. The CDR3 loop is CASSGQGSGELFF. DNA of the CDR3: TGTGCCAGCAGCGGACAGGGGTCCGGGGAGCTGTTTTTT.

This clonotype appeared a single time. A single base separates this from a much larger clone, so it may be a read error. Likely a read error: the CDR3 ends without its conserved phenylalanine or tryptophan. The rearrangement joins TRBV28 to TRBJ1-5; D gene ambiguous. Germline CDR1 and CDR2: MDHEN and SYDVKM. CDR3 length equals 9 residues. CDR3 in amino acids: CAWGQPQHC. CDR3 in DNA: TGTGCTTGGGGTCAGCCCCAGCATTGT.

In this sample, this clonotype turned up many times. This chain connects TRBV5-1 to TRBJ2-7, with D possibly being TRBD1 (6 bases). CDR1 is SGHRS and CDR2 is YFSETQ in the germline V gene. V was cut by 0 bases and J by 7 bases, with 11 bases left in between. This CDR3 has 13 residues. The CDR3 sequence: CASSLVPDREQYV. The CDR3, as DNA: TGCGCCAGCAGCTTGGTGCCCGACAGGGAGCAGTACGTC.

This clonotype was picked up a small number of times. The chain recombines TRBV5-4 with TRBJ1-4; weak D call: TRBD1 (5 bases). Per the germline V gene, CDR1 is SGHNT and CDR2 is YYREEE (reference sequence). The CDR3 has 19 amino acids. V was cut by 0 bases and J by 11 bases, with 29 bases left in between. CDR3 coding DNA: TGTGCCAGCAGCTTGGTTTGGGACCGAAATTTACGTAATACGTGGAAACTGTTTTTT. Its translation: CASSLVWDRNLRNTWKLFF.

This clonotype was observed many times. The chain is built from TRBV6-2 or TRBV6-3 and TRBJ2-5; D possibly corresponds to TRBD2 (6 bases). Trimming shortened V by 2 bases and J by 2 bases, and 15 bases separated the two germline ends. The CDR3 loop spans 16 amino acids. Germline loops: CDR1 MNHEY, CDR2 SVGEGT. The CDR3 here is CASSYRRDELQETQYF. The CDR3 DNA reads as TGTGCCAGCAGTTACAGGCGGGACGAACTACAAGAGACCCAGTACTTC.

This clonotype was seen a handful of times. The V call is TRBV4-2, the J call TRBJ1-2; tentatively, D is TRBD1 (5 bases). The CDR3 extends over 17 amino acids. V lost 6 bases to trimming and J lost 4 bases, with 24 bases between them. The germline V gene has CDR1 LGHNA and CDR2 YNFKEQ. CDR3 loop: CASRPTGRGAIGYGYTF. The CDR3 DNA follows: TGTGCCAGCAGACCTACCGGACGCGGGGCAATCGGCTATGGCTACACCTTC.

The chain is built from TRBV10-3 and TRBJ2-1, with a tentative D call TRBD2 (6 bases). Trimming pared 8 bases from V and 12 bases from J, leaving 14 bases between. The CDR3 has 11 amino acids. Germline values: CDR1 ENHRY, CDR2 SYGVKD. CDR3 nucleotide sequence: TGTGCCATCCCCGGGGGTAGCGGGCAGTTCTTC. Encoded protein: CAIPGGSGQFF.